Listed below are T cell receptor beta chains from one sample, sequenced in a study of blood T cell repertoires in COVID-19. This table comes from immunoSEQ multiplex PCR, and its TCRdb copy is limited to in-frame clones, with some not included. The table records about 180,000 clones, about 81% of them present only once. Sequencing was done on a sample of peripheral blood. The origin of the receptors is an elderly woman with COVID-19, enrolled during active disease. CDR3s include the opening cysteine and the closing phenylalanine or tryptophan. Fields, in order: clone size, V gene, D gene, J gene, CDR3 DNA, CDR3 protein. D genes are given only for firm matches. Size is stated for part of the rows, as once, few or many counts, or as a class when the clone is expanded.

abundance: -; v_gene: TRBV5-6; d_gene: -; j_gene: TRBJ1-1; CDR3nt: TGTGCCAGCAGCTTGGGGCAGGCTCATACTGAAGCTTTCTTT; CDR3aa: CASSLGQAHTEAFF
abundance: -; v_gene: TRBV7-3; d_gene: TRBD1; j_gene: TRBJ2-5; CDR3nt: TGTGCCAGCAGCCAACGACAGGGTGAGACCCAGTACTTC; CDR3aa: CASSQRQGETQYF
abundance: -; v_gene: TRBV5-6; d_gene: TRBD2; j_gene: TRBJ2-2; CDR3nt: TGTGCCAGCACCTGGGGGGGTCCCGGGGAGCTGTTTTTT; CDR3aa: CASTWGGPGELFF
abundance: -; v_gene: TRBV10-3; d_gene: TRBD1; j_gene: TRBJ2-6; CDR3nt: TGTGCCATCAGTGAGTCCCGAGACAGGGGGCGAGGCGCCAACGTCCTGACTTTC; CDR3aa: CAISESRDRGRGANVLTF
abundance: -; v_gene: TRBV6-5; d_gene: -; j_gene: TRBJ2-2; CDR3nt: TGTGCCAGCAAAGCGGGTTTCTGGGGGGCCGGGGAGCTGTTTTTT; CDR3aa: CASKAGFWGAGELFF
abundance: few; v_gene: TRBV7-9; d_gene: TRBD1; j_gene: TRBJ2-7; CDR3nt: TGTGCCAGCAGCCCGACAGGGTTCTACGAGCAGTACTTC; CDR3aa: CASSPTGFYEQYF
abundance: -; v_gene: TRBV18; d_gene: TRBD1; j_gene: TRBJ1-4; CDR3nt: TGTGCCAGCTCACCAACCGGGACAGGATTTGAAAAACTGTTTTTT; CDR3aa: CASSPTGTGFEKLFF
abundance: once; v_gene: TRBV28; d_gene: -; j_gene: TRBJ1-1; CDR3nt: TGTGCCAGCATCAGGAACACTGAAGCTTTCTTT; CDR3aa: CASIRNTEAFF
abundance: -; v_gene: TRBV27; d_gene: -; j_gene: TRBJ2-1; CDR3nt: TGTGCCAGCGCAAGGACAGCCTTTAATGAGCAGTTCTTC; CDR3aa: CASARTAFNEQFF
abundance: -; v_gene: TRBV10-3; d_gene: TRBD2; j_gene: TRBJ2-7; CDR3nt: TGTGCCATCAGTGAGAGCCCGGGGGGGTCCCGCGAGCAGTACTTC; CDR3aa: CAISESPGGSREQYF
abundance: -; v_gene: TRBV4-1; d_gene: -; j_gene: TRBJ1-5; CDR3nt: TGCGCCAGCAGCCAGCCAGGGGCCGCAGTGGGCCAGCATTTT; CDR3aa: CASSQPGAAVGQHF
abundance: -; v_gene: TRBV3-1/TRBV3-2; d_gene: TRBD2; j_gene: TRBJ2-5; CDR3nt: TGTGCCAGCAGCCCCTCACCGACTAGCGGGGAGACCCAGTACTTC; CDR3aa: CASSPSPTSGETQYF